The 25 T cell receptor beta chains below all came from one sample that was sequenced in a study of response to subunit inactivated influenza vaccine (dated by TCRdb to the late 2010s). The protocol used for the library was RT-PCR. Sequencing took place on an Illumina HiSeq 2500. The public reads were quality trimmed at Q25 with fastp and then assembled into clones with MiXCR by TCRdb, keeping productive beta chains. One record per CDR3 amino acid sequence lists the most common genes and DNA. The sample table records around 530,000 distinct CDR3 sequences; 16% of these occur just once. Less than 4% of the sample is taken by the ten largest. The sample here was CD4+ T cells sorted from PBMCs, taken around 2 years after vaccination. These receptors were taken from a man aged 45 to 70 who received an inactivated influenza vaccine. Donor details come from another sample of the same person, matched by shared clones.

This clonotype was picked up many times. The J gene is TRBJ2-2, the V gene TRBV6-2 or TRBV6-3; 7 bases are shared with TRBD1. Germline V gene lookup returns CDR1 MNHEY and CDR2 SVGEGT. The junction had 5 bases not matched to a gene; V was cut back by 2 bases and J by 8 bases. CDR3 length: 14 amino acids. The CDR3: CASSYLTGPGELFF. CDR3 nucleotide sequence: TGTGCCAGCAGTTACCTGACAGGGCCAGGGGAGCTGTTTTTT.

The V gene is TRBV5-4, the J gene TRBJ2-2; no firm D call. Trimming took 7 bases from V and 1 from J, leaving 17 bases between them. The CDR3 consists of 16 residues. Germline values: CDR1 SGHNT, CDR2 YYREEE (reference sequence). CDR3 DNA sequence: TGTGCCAGCGCTAATTCAGCCGCCCAGAACACCGGGGAGCTGTTTTTT. As protein: CASANSAAQNTGELFF.

The chain joins TRBV12-3 or TRBV12-4 to TRBJ2-4; no clear D gene. Deletions cut 3 bases from V and 1 base from J, with 10 bases between. This CDR3 region has 15 residues. The CDR3 sequence is CASSLVPSAKNIQYF. As DNA, the CDR3 is TGTGCCAGCAGTTTGGTACCGTCGGCCAAAAACATTCAGTACTTC.

This clonotype was recorded a few times. The chain uses TRBV13 and TRBJ1-6; a possible D gene is TRBD1 (5 bases). The CDR3 extends over 15 amino acids. V dropped 4 bases and J dropped 9 bases, with 16 bases sitting between them. From germline, CDR1 is PRHDT and CDR2 FYEKMQ (reference sequence). The CDR3 is CASSSAPRGRSPLHF. The CDR3, as DNA: TGTGCCAGCAGCTCGGCCCCAAGGGGACGTTCACCCCTCCACTTT.

In its sample, this clonotype was seen a few times. The V gene is TRBV4-2, the J gene TRBJ2-5; either TRBD1 or TRBD2 may supply D (6 bases each). V lost 0 bases and J 7 bases, leaving 15 bases between the germline ends. CDR1 is LGHNA, CDR2 YNFKEQ, per germline. There are 15 residues in the CDR3. The CDR3 loop is CASSQDAGTRGTQYF. The CDR3, as DNA: TGTGCCAGCAGCCAAGATGCGGGGACAAGAGGGACCCAGTACTTC.

J is TRBJ2-7 and V is TRBV12-3 or TRBV12-4, with a possible D match to TRBD1 (5 bases). With 1 base removed from V and 4 bases from J, the gap between germline ends came to 14 bases. The CDR3 sequence is 15 residues long. The CDR3 region has the DNA TGTGCCAGCAGTTTAGAAGTCCAGGGCCCGTACGAGCAGTACTTC. This translates into CASSLEVQGPYEQYF.

This clonotype has only a few counts. The chain carries TRBV7-9 and TRBJ2-7; 7 nucleotides match TRBD1. Germline CDR1 SEHNR, CDR2 FQNEAQ (reference sequence). The CDR3 totals 15 residues. The V gene end was trimmed by 2 bases and the J gene end by 4 bases; junction bases not matched to a gene: 8. DNA of the CDR3: TGTGCCAGCAGCTTAAGGAGTGGGACAGCATACGAGCAGTACTTC. It encodes CASSLRSGTAYEQYF.

This clonotype was observed many times. J is TRBJ2-1 and V is TRBV7-9; 9 bases agree with TRBD1. The germline CDR1 and CDR2 sequences are SEHNR and FQNEAQ (reference sequence). Germline trimming cut 4 bases from V and 6 bases from J; bases unmatched to any gene: 7. This CDR3 spans 15 amino acids. The CDR3, as DNA: TGTGCCAGCAGCTCGGGACAGGGAGGGATCAATGAGCAGTTCTTC. Its protein is CASSSGQGGINEQFF.

V is TRBV10-1 and J is TRBJ2-7; unclear D gene. With 9 bases removed from V and 3 bases from J, the gap between germline ends came to 15 bases. Germline CDR1 and CDR2: WNHNN and SYGVQD (reference sequence). CDR3 length equals 13 residues. In DNA, the CDR3 is TGCGCCAGAGGTATTATGGCCAACTACGAGCAGTACTTC. This sequence encodes CARGIMANYEQYF.

CDR3 coding DNA: TGTGCCAGCAGGACCGGACTAGCGGGAGGCAATGAGCAGTTCTTC. The encoded protein is CASRTGLAGGNEQFF. The V gene is TRBV12-3 or TRBV12-4, the J gene TRBJ2-1; 14 positions match TRBD2. V lost 6 bases, J lost 6 bases, and 4 bases stayed unmatched. The CDR3 contains 15 residues.

This clonotype was counted a few times. This chain connects TRBV5-5 to TRBJ2-5; no reliable D call. Between the trimmed V and J ends, which lost 0 bases and 5 bases, there was a span of 8 bases. The CDR3 runs to 13 residues. CDR1 and CDR2 (germline): SGHKS, YYEKEE (reference sequence). In DNA, the CDR3 is TGTGCCAGCAGCTTGGTGCCGGCCGAGACCCAGTACTTC. It translates to CASSLVPAETQYF.

This clonotype was recorded at least ten times. The chain couples TRBV11-2 to TRBJ1-1, with 8 nucleotides matching TRBD1. The CDR3 sequence is 17 residues long. Trimming cost V 4 bases and J 8 bases; bases outside gene matches: 18. Germline V gene sequence: CDR1 SGHAT, CDR2 FQNNGV. The CDR3: CASSSNWLTGEGPEAFF. In nucleotides, the CDR3 is TGTGCCAGCAGCTCGAATTGGTTGACAGGGGAGGGGCCCGAAGCTTTCTTT.

This clonotype was seen a single time. V is TRBV20-1 and J is TRBJ2-1; 7 bases are shared with TRBD1. The CDR3 is made up of 14 amino acids. Trimming at V came to 3 bases and at J to 0 bases, leaving 2 bases not matched to a gene. Germline CDR1 DFQATT, CDR2 SNEGSKA (reference sequence). Written as DNA, the CDR3 is TGCAGTGCTAGCCGGGACAGCTCCTACAATGAGCAGTTCTTC. It encodes CSASRDSSYNEQFF.

This sequence joins TRBV4-3 and TRBJ2-1, with D perhaps given as TRBD1 or TRBD2 (6 bases each). Germline V lookup: CDR1 LGHNA, CDR2 YSLEER. The CDR3 length is 16 residues. Trimming removed 0 bases from V and 3 bases from J, with 12 bases in between. CDR3 DNA sequence: TGCGCCAGCAGCCAAGAACTGGGGGGCCGCTACAATGAGCAGTTCTTC. It yields the protein CASSQELGGRYNEQFF.

This clonotype was seen repeatedly, ten times or more. The chain recombines TRBV11-2 with TRBJ2-2; D is possibly TRBD2 (5 bases). The V gene's germline CDR1 is SGHAT and CDR2 FQNNGV. CDR3 length: 14 residues. Trimming cost V 5 bases and J 4 bases, with 11 bases left between them. In nucleotides, the CDR3 is TGTGCCAGCAGCCCCACTAGGAGCACCGGGGAGCTGTTTTTT. Protein: CASSPTRSTGELFF. Complete variable domain (other parts from reference TRBV11-2 and TRBJ2-2): EAGVAQSPRYKIIEKRQSVAFWCNPISGHATLYWYQQILGQGPKLLIQFQNNGVVDDSQLPKDRFSAERLKGVDSTLKIQPAKLEDSAVYLCASSPTRSTGELFFGEGSRLTVL.

This clonotype has more than one count but fewer than ten. The V gene is TRBV7-8, the J gene TRBJ2-4; D may correspond to TRBD1 or TRBD2 (5 bases each). CDR1 is SGHVS, CDR2 FQNEAQ, per germline. This CDR3 is built from 15 residues. V was cut by 5 bases and J by 7 bases, with 18 bases left in between. DNA for the CDR3: TGTGCCAGCAGCCTCCGGGGCAGGGATTTGAACATTCAGTACTTC. It specifies CASSLRGRDLNIQYF.

This chain uses TRBV4-1 with TRBJ1-1; 9 positions agree with TRBD1. Germline CDR1 is MGHRA and CDR2 is YSYEKL. J was trimmed by 5 bases and V by 2 bases; bases with no gene match: 6. The CDR3 loop spans 15 amino acids. The CDR3 reads CASSQSHRGRTEAFF. The DNA of the CDR3 is TGCGCCAGCAGCCAATCCCACAGGGGGCGGACTGAAGCTTTCTTT.

This clonotype appeared a few times. The chain carries TRBV3-1 and TRBJ1-4, with D possibly being TRBD1 (6 bases). Germline V lookup: CDR1 LGHDT, CDR2 YNNKEL (reference sequence). V lost 1 base and J 8 bases, leaving 17 bases between the germline ends. The CDR3 totals 16 residues. The CDR3 DNA reads TGTGCCAGCAGCCAAGTAACAGGGCTACTTGGCGAAAAACTGTTTTTT. The encoded protein is CASSQVTGLLGEKLFF.

In DNA form, the CDR3 reads TGTGCCAGCAGAGGACTAGCGGGGAACACAGATACGCAGTATTTT. It encodes CASRGLAGNTDTQYF. The chain combines TRBV2 with TRBJ2-3; 12 nucleotides match TRBD2. V lost 6 bases, J lost 2 bases, and 3 bases stayed unmatched. This CDR3 is 15 amino acids long. Germline loops: CDR1 SNHLY, CDR2 FYNNEI.

The chain employs TRBV6-2 or TRBV6-3 and TRBJ1-3, with no clear D. The length of the CDR3 is 15 residues. CDR1 MNHEY and CDR2 SVGEGT come from the germline V gene. Trimming took off 0 bases at V and 4 bases at J, with 10 bases between the two ends. CDR3: CASSYSMHSGNTIYF. The CDR3 nucleotides read TGTGCCAGCAGTTACTCGATGCACTCCGGAAACACCATATATTTT.

This chain connects TRBV10-3 to TRBJ1-2; D is ambiguous. Germline lookup yields CDR1 ENHRY and CDR2 SYGVKD. Deletions cut 3 bases from V and 4 bases from J, with 9 bases between. This CDR3 is 13 amino acids long. CDR3 region: CAISDGLGYGYTF. CDR3 in DNA: TGTGCCATCAGTGATGGGTTAGGCTATGGCTACACCTTC.

CDR3 amino acids: CASSGDRVLTGELFF. In DNA, the CDR3 is TGTGCCAGCAGCGGGGACAGGGTACTCACCGGGGAGCTGTTTTTT. The genes are TRBV2 and TRBJ2-2, with TRBD1 identical over 9 bases. The CDR3 totals 15 residues. The germline V gene has CDR1 SNHLY and CDR2 FYNNEI. Trimming removed 6 bases from V and 4 bases from J; junction bases left unmatched: 6.

This clonotype was detected a few times. The genes are TRBV5-1 and TRBJ2-7; TRBD2 matches at 15 bases. The junction had 6 bases not matched to a gene; V was cut back by 0 bases and J by 5 bases. Germline assignment: CDR1 SGHRS and CDR2 YFSETQ. The CDR3 runs 17 residues. The CDR3 nucleotides read TGCGCCAGCAGCTTGGCCGGGACTAGCGGGAGGACTAACGAGCAGTACTTC. Its translation: CASSLAGTSGRTNEQYF. Variable domain in full (rest from reference TRBV5-1 and TRBJ2-7): KAGVTQTPRYLIKTRGQQVTLSCSPISGHRSVSWYQQTPGQGLQFLFEYFSETQRNKGNFPGRFSGRQFSNSRSEMNVSTLELGDSALYLCASSLAGTSGRTNEQYFGPGTRLTVT.

J is TRBJ2-2 and V is TRBV5-5, with 8 bases lining up with TRBD2. V was clipped by 2 bases and J by 4 bases; unmatched bases: 4. The CDR3 extends over 15 amino acids. Per the germline V gene, CDR1 is SGHKS and CDR2 is YYEKEE (reference sequence). The DNA of the CDR3 is TGTGCCAGCAGCTTCTTAGCGGGGACCACCGGGGAGCTGTTTTTT. Residues: CASSFLAGTTGELFF.

For the CDR3, the DNA is TGTGCCAGCTCAGAGAGTGCCGGCTACGAGCAGTACTTC. Protein sequence: CASSESAGYEQYF. The chain recombines TRBV18 with TRBJ2-7; D not certain. The V gene's germline CDR1 is KGHSH and CDR2 LQKENI. The CDR3 is made up of 13 amino acids. Trimming took off 5 bases at V and 3 bases at J, with 11 bases between the two ends.